This TCR beta chain was captured by sequencing in a study of OX40 agonist ivuxolimab in advanced cancers. The CDR3 sequence is 12 residues long. V gave up 5 bases and J gave up 1 base, with 8 bases separating them. Germline V gives CDR1 GTSNPN, CDR2 SVGIG (reference sequence). Data came from immunoSEQ multiplex PCR; TCRdb stores just in-frame clones and leaves some out. Here the sample spans some 77,000 clones, 90% being singletons. This clonotype was obtained from an adult with an advanced solid tumor such as melanoma, head and neck, liver or kidney cancer. The rearrangement joins TRBV30 to TRBJ1-1, with D unresolved. The material sequenced was CD4+ or CD8+ T cells sorted from blood, taken in a trial of the OX40 agonist ivuxolimab. In DNA form, the CDR3 reads TGTGCCTGGGCGCACCAGAACACTGAAGCTTTCTTT. Its translation: CAWAHQNTEAFF.